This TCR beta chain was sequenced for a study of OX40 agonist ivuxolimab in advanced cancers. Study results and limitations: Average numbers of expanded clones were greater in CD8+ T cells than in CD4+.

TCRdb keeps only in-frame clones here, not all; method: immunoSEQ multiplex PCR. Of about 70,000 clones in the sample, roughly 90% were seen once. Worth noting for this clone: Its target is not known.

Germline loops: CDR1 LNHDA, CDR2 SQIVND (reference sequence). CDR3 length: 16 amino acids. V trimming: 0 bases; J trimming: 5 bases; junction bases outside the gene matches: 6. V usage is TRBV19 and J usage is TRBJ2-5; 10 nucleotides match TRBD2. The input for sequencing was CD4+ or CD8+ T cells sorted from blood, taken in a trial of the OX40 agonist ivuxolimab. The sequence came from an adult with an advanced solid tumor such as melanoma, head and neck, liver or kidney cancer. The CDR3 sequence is CASSIESGGAGETQYF. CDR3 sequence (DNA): TGTGCCAGTAGTATAGAGAGCGGGGGGGCCGGTGAGACCCAGTACTTC.